Listed below are T cell receptor beta chains from one sample, sequenced in a study of shared clonotypes between healthy human individuals. Only in-frame clones appear in the TCRdb table, and some are missing; sequencing was by immunoSEQ multiplex PCR. In the table there are 2 million to 2.5 million clones, around 95% of which are singletons. Sequenced input: naive CD4+ T cells sorted from blood. These receptor sequences come from a young man in good health. The CDR3 runs from the conserved cysteine through the conserved F or W. The D gene is left open where the match is weak. Not all rows give a size; the values are once, few, many and, for expanded clones, a class.

TRBV5-8	.	TRBJ2-3	.	CASSLGIPDTQYF	TGTGCCAGCAGCTTGGGTATTCCAGATACGCAGTATTTT
TRBV6-5	TRBD1	TRBJ2-7	.	CASRRDTGGSYEQYF	TGTGCCAGCAGGCGGGACACAGGGGGCTCCTACGAGCAGTACTTC
TRBV14	TRBD1	TRBJ2-2	.	CASSSSGQGTNPGELFF	TGTGCCAGCAGCTCATCGGGACAGGGTACAAACCCCGGGGAGCTGTTTTTT
TRBV19	.	TRBJ2-5	.	CASKEYRAGQETQYF	TGTGCCAGTAAGGAATACAGGGCTGGCCAAGAGACCCAGTACTTC
TRBV2	TRBD1	TRBJ1-5	.	CASTSTGSGSQPQHF	TGTGCCAGCACCTCGACAGGGAGTGGGAGTCAGCCCCAGCATTTT
TRBV9	TRBD2	TRBJ2-7	.	CASSVRASGAHEQYF	TGTGCCAGCAGCGTAAGGGCTAGCGGGGCCCACGAGCAGTACTTC
TRBV28	.	TRBJ2-7	.	CASSSARPVDEQYF	TGTGCCAGCAGTTCGGCCAGGCCGGTTGACGAGCAGTACTTC
TRBV6-5	.	TRBJ2-5	once	CASSYSKGRGETQYF	TGTGCCAGCAGTTACTCAAAAGGACGGGGAGAGACCCAGTACTTC
TRBV2	.	TRBJ1-5	.	CASSEGRGDNQPQHF	TGTGCCAGCAGTGAGGGCAGGGGCGATAATCAGCCCCAGCATTTT
TRBV6-4	.	TRBJ2-3	.	CASSLNMDFTDTQYF	TGTGCCAGCAGTTTGAACATGGACTTCACAGATACGCAGTATTTT
TRBV5-1	.	TRBJ2-1	.	CASRRLSETYEQFF	TGCGCCAGCAGAAGACTTAGTGAGACCTATGAGCAGTTCTTC
TRBV14	.	TRBJ2-7	.	CASSLTGGAFYEQYF	TGTGCCAGCAGCCTAACAGGGGGGGCTTTCTACGAGCAGTACTTC
TRBV18	TRBD2	TRBJ2-7	.	CASSPPSGGAGAYEQYF	TGTGCCAGCTCACCACCGTCGGGGGGGGCTGGAGCCTACGAGCAGTACTTC
TRBV18	.	TRBJ1-1	.	CASSSNEGTEAFF	TGTGCCAGCTCTTCGAATGAAGGCACTGAAGCTTTCTTT
TRBV18	.	TRBJ2-3	.	CASSQNPGLPASTDTQYF	TGTGCCAGCTCACAAAATCCCGGACTACCCGCTAGCACAGATACGCAGTATTTT
TRBV5-4	.	TRBJ2-1	.	CASSFPGGPTGDEQFF	TGTGCCAGCAGCTTCCCCGGGGGTCCCACGGGTGATGAGCAGTTCTTC
TRBV6-1	TRBD2	TRBJ2-7	.	CATLTSSSGEQYF	TGTGCCACACTGACTAGCTCCAGTGGGGAGCAGTACTTC
TRBV5-1	TRBD2	TRBJ2-3	.	CASSSLAGITDTQYF	TGCGCCAGCAGCTCATTAGCGGGGATCACAGATACGCAGTATTTT
TRBV18	.	TRBJ2-5	.	CASSPRWSQETQYF	TGTGCCAGCTCACCACGGTGGTCTCAAGAGACCCAGTACTTC
TRBV10-1	TRBD2	TRBJ2-7	.	CASSDYQGGSYEQYF	TGCGCCAGCAGTGACTATCAGGGAGGGTCCTACGAGCAGTACTTC
TRBV9	.	TRBJ2-3	.	CASSPRKASQKSTDTQYF	TGTGCCAGCAGCCCTCGTAAGGCTAGCCAGAAAAGCACAGATACGCAGTATTTT
TRBV5-1	TRBD2	TRBJ2-1	.	CASRSVAGGNEQFF	TGCGCCAGCAGGTCCGTGGCGGGAGGGAATGAGCAGTTCTTC
TRBV7-2	TRBD2	TRBJ2-2	.	CASSLRLAYTGELFF	TGTGCCAGCAGCTTACGACTAGCGTATACCGGGGAGCTGTTTTTT
TRBV5-1	TRBD1	TRBJ2-7	.	CASSLGQGSISYEQYF	TGCGCCAGCAGCTTGGGACAGGGCTCCATCTCCTACGAGCAGTACTTC
TRBV7-9	.	TRBJ1-1	.	CASSHDRAIPEAFF	TGTGCCAGCAGCCACGACCGGGCGATTCCTGAAGCTTTCTTT
TRBV30	.	TRBJ2-2	once	CAWSAQPSTGELFF	TGTGCCTGGAGTGCGCAACCCAGCACCGGGGAGCTGTTTTTT
TRBV6-5	.	TRBJ1-3	.	CASSPVDSGNTIYF	TGTGCCAGCAGTCCTGTAGACTCTGGAAACACCATATATTTT
TRBV7-9	.	TRBJ2-7	.	CASTTPQGLPYEQYF	TGTGCCAGCACCACCCCTCAGGGGCTCCCCTACGAGCAGTACTTC
TRBV5-6	.	TRBJ1-6	.	CASSLGETYNSPLHF	TGTGCCAGCAGCTTGGGGGAGACTTATAATTCACCCCTCCACTTT
TRBV27	.	TRBJ2-4	.	CASRPYRQNIQYF	TGTGCCAGCAGACCGTATCGGCAAAACATTCAGTACTTC
TRBV20-1	TRBD1	TRBJ1-1	.	CSAQQGARAFF	TGCAGTGCTCAACAGGGGGCGCGGGCTTTCTTT
TRBV28	TRBD2	TRBJ2-5	once	CASSRGGLQETQYF	TGTGCCAGCAGCCGGGGGGGACTCCAAGAGACCCAGTACTTC
TRBV5-1	.	TRBJ2-2	.	CASSLAATVSGERNTGELFF	TGCGCCAGCAGCTTGGCCGCCACAGTTTCGGGAGAAAGGAACACCGGGGAGCTGTTTTTT
TRBV6-5	.	TRBJ2-7	.	CASSSGTEQYF	TGTGCCAGCAGTTCGGGCACCGAGCAGTACTTC
TRBV28	.	TRBJ2-7	.	CASSLWAREQYF	TGTGCCAGCAGTTTATGGGCGAGAGAGCAGTACTTC
TRBV11-2	TRBD1	TRBJ2-3	.	CASTRDRGTDTQYF	TGTGCCAGCACCCGGGACAGGGGCACAGATACGCAGTATTTT
TRBV6-5	TRBD1	TRBJ2-7	.	CASSRDRGYEQYF	TGTGCCAGCAGCAGGGACAGGGGGTACGAGCAGTACTTC
TRBV4-3	.	TRBJ1-3	.	CASSQVEGYTIYF	TGCGCCAGCAGCCAAGTAGAGGGATACACCATATATTTT
TRBV5-1	TRBD1	TRBJ2-7	.	CASSFHRGDSYEQYF	TGCGCCAGCAGCTTTCACAGGGGGGACTCCTACGAGCAGTACTTC
TRBV4-1	TRBD2	TRBJ2-5	.	CASSQEVLRPSGAQYF	TGCGCCAGCAGCCAAGAAGTTCTCCGTCCGAGCGGGGCCCAGTACTTC
TRBV29-1	.	TRBJ2-3	.	CSVKVAVRDTQYF	TGCAGCGTTAAGGTAGCGGTGCGAGATACGCAGTATTTT
TRBV6-1	.	TRBJ1-6	.	CASTEGRISPLHF	TGTGCCAGCACGGAGGGTCGTATTTCACCCCTCCACTTT
TRBV30	.	TRBJ2-7	.	CAWSVKGSMSSYEQYF	TGTGCCTGGAGTGTCAAGGGGTCGATGAGCTCCTACGAGCAGTACTTC
TRBV7-2	TRBD1	TRBJ1-6	.	CASSSGTAAVSYNSPLHF	TGTGCCAGCAGCTCCGGGACAGCGGCTGTCTCCTATAATTCACCCCTCCACTTT
TRBV7-8	TRBD1	TRBJ1-1	.	CASSLRQGNTEAFF	TGTGCCAGCAGCTTACGACAGGGGAACACTGAAGCTTTCTTT
TRBV2	.	TRBJ2-3	.	CASGQTDTQYF	TGTGCCAGCGGGCAGACAGATACGCAGTATTTT
TRBV29-1	.	TRBJ1-1	.	CSVAGFLTTEAFF	TGCAGCGTTGCGGGGTTCTTGACCACTGAAGCTTTCTTT
TRBV4-1	.	TRBJ1-4	.	CASSRRVTNEKLFF	TGCGCCAGCAGCAGGAGGGTAACTAATGAAAAACTGTTTTTT
TRBV27	.	TRBJ1-6	.	CASSLTPGYNSPLHF	TGTGCCAGCAGCTTGACTCCAGGGTATAATTCACCCCTCCACTTT
TRBV30	.	TRBJ2-3	.	CAWSGGSPDTQYF	TGTGCCTGGAGTGGGGGAAGCCCAGATACGCAGTATTTT
TRBV4-2	.	TRBJ2-1	.	CASSQEALAYNEQFF	TGTGCCAGCAGCCAAGAGGCGCTCGCCTACAATGAGCAGTTCTTC
TRBV6-5	TRBD2	TRBJ2-2	.	CASSYSSSGGTGELFF	TGTGCCAGCAGTTACTCGTCTAGCGGGGGCACCGGGGAGCTGTTTTTT
TRBV5-1	TRBD1	TRBJ2-7	once	CASSTDRGDPYEQYF	TGCGCCAGCAGCACCGACAGGGGCGACCCCTACGAGCAGTACTTC
TRBV16	.	TRBJ1-2	.	CASSIGATSNYGYTF	TGTGCCAGCAGCATCGGGGCTACGAGTAACTATGGCTACACCTTC
TRBV10-2	.	TRBJ2-7	once	CASREGRSYEQYF	TGCGCCAGCAGGGAAGGACGGAGCTACGAGCAGTACTTC
TRBV10-3	.	TRBJ1-5	.	CAINDQLGDQPQHF	TGTGCCATCAATGACCAGCTGGGGGATCAGCCCCAGCATTTT
TRBV4-3	TRBD1	TRBJ1-2	.	CASSPSSGTGIARYGYTF	TGCGCCAGCAGCCCTTCGTCCGGGACAGGTATCGCGCGCTATGGCTACACCTTC
TRBV6-5	TRBD1	TRBJ1-1	.	CASSRQGGTEAFF	TGTGCCAGCAGCCGACAGGGCGGCACTGAAGCTTTCTTT
TRBV19	.	TRBJ1-1	.	CASSSFGGGTEAFF	TGTGCCAGTAGTAGCTTCGGGGGAGGGACTGAAGCTTTCTTT